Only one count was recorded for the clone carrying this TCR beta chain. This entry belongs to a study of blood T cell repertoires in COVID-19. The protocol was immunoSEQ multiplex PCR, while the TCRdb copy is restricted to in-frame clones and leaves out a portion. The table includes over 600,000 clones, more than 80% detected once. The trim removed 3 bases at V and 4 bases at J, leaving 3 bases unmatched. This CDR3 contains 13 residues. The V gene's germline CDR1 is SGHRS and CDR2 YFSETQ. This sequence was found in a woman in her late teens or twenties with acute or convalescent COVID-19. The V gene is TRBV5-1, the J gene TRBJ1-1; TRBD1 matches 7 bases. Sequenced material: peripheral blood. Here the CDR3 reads CASSYQGGTEAFF. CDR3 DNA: TGCGCCAGCAGCTATCAGGGGGGCACTGAAGCTTTCTTT.